In its sample, the clone carrying this T cell receptor (beta chain) ranks as large. With 1 base removed from V and 4 bases from J, the gap between germline ends came to 6 bases. The CDR3 is 13 amino acids. Looked up from germline, CDR1 is SGHRS and CDR2 is YFSETQ. Only in-frame clones appear in the TCRdb table, and some are missing; sequencing was by immunoSEQ multiplex PCR. The repertoire holds 85,000 to 120,000 clones, with roughly 80% as singletons. The data originate from a study of T cell responses to AZD1222 COVID-19 vaccine. This sample comprised peripheral blood, obtained on day 0 of AZD1222 vaccination. The sequence was obtained from an adult in good health. This chain links TRBV5-1 with TRBJ2-1; D is ambiguous. The DNA of the CDR3 is TGCGCCAGCAGCTTGACACCGTACAATGAGCAGTTCTTC. Amino acids: CASSLTPYNEQFF.